The rows below give T cell receptor beta chains drawn from one sample of a study of control samples from healthy donors and cancer patients. This table comes from immunoSEQ multiplex PCR, and its TCRdb copy is limited to in-frame clones, with some not included. The sample records some 30,000 clones, 70% to 90% being singletons. The sequenced sample consisted of formalin-fixed, paraffin-embedded tissue. These receptor sequences come from a female donor with melanoma. Both conserved end residues are part of each CDR3. D genes are given only for firm matches. Where a row states a size, it is once, few, many or the class of an expanded clone; other rows omit it.

D gene: NA
V gene: TRBV7-2
J gene: TRBJ1-5
clone size: NA
CDR3 protein: CASSLMQEYQPQHF
CDR3 DNA: TGTGCCAGCAGCTTAATGCAGGAATATCAGCCCCAGCATTTT

D gene: NA
V gene: TRBV10-3
J gene: TRBJ1-1
clone size: NA
CDR3 protein: CAINGGSGTEAFF
CDR3 DNA: TGTGCCATCAATGGAGGGTCAGGCACTGAAGCTTTCTTT

D gene: TRBD1
V gene: TRBV9
J gene: TRBJ2-5
clone size: NA
CDR3 protein: CASSVGGQQETQYF
CDR3 DNA: TGTGCCAGCAGCGTAGGGGGACAGCAAGAGACCCAGTACTTC

D gene: NA
V gene: TRBV10-3
J gene: TRBJ2-1
clone size: NA
CDR3 protein: CATGTGSYNEQFF
CDR3 DNA: TGTGCCACCGGGACGGGAAGTTACAATGAGCAGTTCTTC

D gene: NA
V gene: TRBV14
J gene: TRBJ2-1
clone size: few
CDR3 protein: CASQETGRIEEQFF
CDR3 DNA: TGTGCCAGCCAAGAAACAGGTCGGATAGAAGAGCAGTTCTTC

D gene: TRBD1
V gene: TRBV5-1
J gene: TRBJ2-2
clone size: few
CDR3 protein: CASSPPGTGVAGELFF
CDR3 DNA: TGCGCCAGCAGCCCTCCCGGGACAGGGGTCGCCGGGGAGCTGTTTTTT

D gene: NA
V gene: TRBV15
J gene: TRBJ1-3
clone size: NA
CDR3 protein: CATSGGSSGNTIYF
CDR3 DNA: TGTGCCACCAGCGGAGGCTCCTCTGGAAACACCATATATTTT

D gene: NA
V gene: TRBV6-2/TRBV6-3
J gene: TRBJ2-3
clone size: NA
CDR3 protein: CASSYVPSRDFTDTQYF
CDR3 DNA: TGTGCCAGCAGTTACGTTCCTAGCCGAGACTTCACAGATACGCAGTATTTT

D gene: TRBD1
V gene: TRBV18
J gene: TRBJ2-7
clone size: NA
CDR3 protein: CASSGTAGSSYEQYF
CDR3 DNA: TGTGCCAGCTCAGGGACAGCTGGTTCCTCCTACGAGCAGTACTTC

D gene: TRBD1
V gene: TRBV19
J gene: TRBJ2-7
clone size: NA
CDR3 protein: CASSWGTVNYEQYF
CDR3 DNA: TGTGCCAGTAGTTGGGGGACAGTCAACTACGAGCAGTACTTC

D gene: NA
V gene: TRBV7-2
J gene: TRBJ1-2
clone size: NA
CDR3 protein: CASSFGTRAGYTF
CDR3 DNA: TGTGCCAGCAGCTTCGGGACGAGGGCAGGCTACACCTTC

D gene: TRBD1
V gene: TRBV6-5
J gene: TRBJ1-3
clone size: few
CDR3 protein: CASNKGALDGNTIYF
CDR3 DNA: TGTGCCAGCAATAAGGGGGCCCTCGATGGAAACACCATATATTTT

D gene: NA
V gene: TRBV30
J gene: TRBJ1-2
clone size: NA
CDR3 protein: CAWRRTASNYGYTF
CDR3 DNA: TGTGCCTGGAGGCGAACTGCCTCTAACTATGGCTACACCTTC

D gene: NA
V gene: TRBV28
J gene: TRBJ1-5
clone size: NA
CDR3 protein: CASSLVRNQPQHF
CDR3 DNA: TGTGCCAGCAGTTTAGTACGCAATCAGCCCCAGCATTTT

D gene: TRBD1
V gene: TRBV5-1
J gene: TRBJ1-4
clone size: NA
CDR3 protein: CASSFSQGAGEKLFF
CDR3 DNA: TGCGCCAGCAGCTTTTCCCAGGGGGCTGGTGAAAAACTGTTTTTT

D gene: NA
V gene: TRBV5-1
J gene: TRBJ1-4
clone size: NA
CDR3 protein: CASSLEGWGNEKLFF
CDR3 DNA: TGCGCCAGCAGCTTGGAAGGGTGGGGTAATGAAAAACTGTTTTTT

D gene: NA
V gene: TRBV5-1
J gene: TRBJ1-1
clone size: NA
CDR3 protein: CASSFTDIDTEAFF
CDR3 DNA: TGCGCCAGCAGCTTCACTGACATAGACACTGAAGCTTTCTTT

D gene: NA
V gene: TRBV28
J gene: TRBJ1-2
clone size: NA
CDR3 protein: CASSDPGRSDYTF
CDR3 DNA: TGTGCCAGCAGTGACCCGGGACGGAGTGACTACACCTTC

D gene: TRBD2
V gene: TRBV4-3
J gene: TRBJ2-1
clone size: NA
CDR3 protein: CASSQSWATSGRAYDNEQFF
CDR3 DNA: TGCGCCAGCAGCCAAAGCTGGGCGACTAGCGGGAGGGCCTATGACAATGAGCAGTTCTTC

D gene: TRBD2
V gene: TRBV7-2
J gene: TRBJ2-7
clone size: NA
CDR3 protein: CASSRLANEQYF
CDR3 DNA: TGTGCCAGCAGCCGACTAGCGAACGAGCAGTACTTC

D gene: NA
V gene: TRBV6-5
J gene: TRBJ1-4
clone size: NA
CDR3 protein: CASSYSFRALNEKLFF
CDR3 DNA: TGTGCCAGCAGTTACTCGTTCCGCGCTCTTAATGAAAAACTGTTTTTT

D gene: NA
V gene: TRBV10-3
J gene: TRBJ1-1
clone size: NA
CDR3 protein: CAIRTENTEAFF
CDR3 DNA: TGTGCCATCAGGACAGAGAACACTGAAGCTTTCTTT

D gene: NA
V gene: TRBV3-1/TRBV3-2
J gene: TRBJ1-4
clone size: NA
CDR3 protein: CASSRSVSFEKLFF
CDR3 DNA: TGTGCCAGCAGCCGATCCGTGTCGTTTGAAAAACTGTTTTTT

D gene: NA
V gene: TRBV6-5
J gene: TRBJ1-1
clone size: NA
CDR3 protein: CASSYSRPRNTEAFF
CDR3 DNA: TGCGCCAGCAGTTACTCGCGGCCAAGGAACACTGAAGCTTTCTTT

D gene: NA
V gene: TRBV4-1
J gene: TRBJ1-2
clone size: NA
CDR3 protein: CASSQDQDYGYTF
CDR3 DNA: TGCGCCAGCAGCCAAGATCAAGACTATGGCTACACCTTC

D gene: NA
V gene: TRBV5-1
J gene: TRBJ1-4
clone size: NA
CDR3 protein: CASSLDGASDEKLFF
CDR3 DNA: TGCGCCAGCAGCCTAGATGGGGCCTCCGATGAAAAACTGTTTTTT

D gene: TRBD1
V gene: TRBV5-6
J gene: TRBJ1-1
clone size: NA
CDR3 protein: CASSPSTGTEAFF
CDR3 DNA: TGTGCCAGCAGCCCCTCGACAGGGACTGAAGCTTTCTTT

D gene: NA
V gene: TRBV6-5
J gene: TRBJ2-5
clone size: NA
CDR3 protein: CASSYAGGIRETQYF
CDR3 DNA: TGTGCCAGCAGTTACGCGGGCGGGATTAGGGAGACCCAGTACTTC

D gene: TRBD1
V gene: TRBV7-8
J gene: TRBJ1-3
clone size: NA
CDR3 protein: CASSLHRQGPGNTIYF
CDR3 DNA: TGTGCCAGCAGCTTACACCGACAGGGTCCTGGAAACACCATATATTTT

D gene: NA
V gene: TRBV6-6
J gene: TRBJ1-2
clone size: NA
CDR3 protein: CASGEGGLYHYGYTF
CDR3 DNA: TGTGCCAGCGGGGAGGGAGGGTTGTATCACTATGGCTACACCTTC

D gene: NA
V gene: TRBV6-6
J gene: TRBJ1-4
clone size: NA
CDR3 protein: CASRATNEKLFF
CDR3 DNA: TGTGCCAGCAGGGCAACTAATGAAAAACTGTTTTTT

D gene: NA
V gene: TRBV3-1/TRBV3-2
J gene: TRBJ2-2
clone size: few
CDR3 protein: CASSLDRSGRTGELFF
CDR3 DNA: TGTGCCAGCAGCCTCGACCGCTCGGGACGCACCGGGGAGCTGTTTTTT